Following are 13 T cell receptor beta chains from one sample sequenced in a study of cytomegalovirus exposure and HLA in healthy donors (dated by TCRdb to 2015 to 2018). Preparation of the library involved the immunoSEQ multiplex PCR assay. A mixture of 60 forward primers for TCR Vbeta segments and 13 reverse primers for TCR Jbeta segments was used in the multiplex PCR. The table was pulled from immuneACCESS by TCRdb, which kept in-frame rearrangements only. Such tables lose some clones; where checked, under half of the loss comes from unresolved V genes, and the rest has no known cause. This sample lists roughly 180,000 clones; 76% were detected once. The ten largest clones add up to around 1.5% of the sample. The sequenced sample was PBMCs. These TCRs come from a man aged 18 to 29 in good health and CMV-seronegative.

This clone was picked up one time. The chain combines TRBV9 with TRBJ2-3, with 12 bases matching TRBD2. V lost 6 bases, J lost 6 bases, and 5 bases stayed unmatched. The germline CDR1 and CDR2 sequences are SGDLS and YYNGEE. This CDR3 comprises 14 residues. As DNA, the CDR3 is TGTGCCAGCACCCTAGCGGGAGGGGCGGATACGCAGTATTTT. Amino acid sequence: CASTLAGGADTQYF.

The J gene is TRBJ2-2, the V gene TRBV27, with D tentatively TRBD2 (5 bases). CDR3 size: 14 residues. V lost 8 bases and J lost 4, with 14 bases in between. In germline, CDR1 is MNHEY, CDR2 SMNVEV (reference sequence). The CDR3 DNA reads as TGTGCCAGCGCCCCCCCGGCGGGCACCGGGGAGCTGTTTTTT. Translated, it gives CASAPPAGTGELFF.

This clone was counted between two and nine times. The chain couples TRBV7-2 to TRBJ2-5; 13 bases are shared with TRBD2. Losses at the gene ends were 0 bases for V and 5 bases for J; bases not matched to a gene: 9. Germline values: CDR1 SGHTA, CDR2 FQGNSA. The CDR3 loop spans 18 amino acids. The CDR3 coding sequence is TGTGCCAGCAGCTTAGCCCCCAGGACTAGCGGGGGTAGGGAGACCCAGTACTTC. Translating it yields CASSLAPRTSGGRETQYF.

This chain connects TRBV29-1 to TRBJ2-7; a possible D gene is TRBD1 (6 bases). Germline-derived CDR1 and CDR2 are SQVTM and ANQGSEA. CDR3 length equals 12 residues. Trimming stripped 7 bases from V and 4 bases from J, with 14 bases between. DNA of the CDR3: TGCAGCGCCGCCCCGGACAGATACGAGCAGTACTTC. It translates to CSAAPDRYEQYF.

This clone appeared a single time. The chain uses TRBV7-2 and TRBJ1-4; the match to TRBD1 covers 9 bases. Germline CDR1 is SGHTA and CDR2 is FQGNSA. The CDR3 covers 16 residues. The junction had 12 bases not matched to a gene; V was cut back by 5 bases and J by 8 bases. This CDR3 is CASSIGRGQGREKLFF. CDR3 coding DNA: TGTGCCAGCAGCATTGGGCGGGGACAGGGACGGGAAAAACTGTTTTTT. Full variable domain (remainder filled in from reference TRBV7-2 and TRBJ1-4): GAGVSQSPSNKVTEKGKDVELRCDPISGHTALYWYRQSLGQGLEFLIYFQGNSAPDKSGLPSDRFSAERTGGSVSTLTIQRTQQEDSAVYLCASSIGRGQGREKLFFGSGTQLSVL.

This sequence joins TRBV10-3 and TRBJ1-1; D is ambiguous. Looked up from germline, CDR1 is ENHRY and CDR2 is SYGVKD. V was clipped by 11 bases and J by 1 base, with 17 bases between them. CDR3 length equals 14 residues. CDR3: CAVKTRTENTEAFF. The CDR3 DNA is TGTGCCGTCAAAACGCGGACTGAGAACACTGAAGCTTTCTTT.

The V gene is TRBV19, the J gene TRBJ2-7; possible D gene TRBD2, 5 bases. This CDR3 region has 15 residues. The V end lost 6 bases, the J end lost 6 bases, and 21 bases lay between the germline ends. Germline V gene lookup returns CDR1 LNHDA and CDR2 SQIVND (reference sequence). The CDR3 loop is CASSRRGRGGIEQYF. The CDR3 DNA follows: TGTGCCAGTAGCCGCAGAGGCCGGGGTGGTATCGAGCAGTACTTC.

The CDR3 region has the DNA TGTGCCAGCAGCTTATTCTTCAATGAGCAGTTCTTC. Amino acids: CASSLFFNEQFF. V usage is TRBV7-2 and J usage is TRBJ2-1, with D hard to call. V shed 2 bases and J shed 6 bases, with 5 bases lying between them. The CDR3 sequence is 12 residues long. Germline CDR1 reads SGHTA; CDR2 reads FQGNSA.

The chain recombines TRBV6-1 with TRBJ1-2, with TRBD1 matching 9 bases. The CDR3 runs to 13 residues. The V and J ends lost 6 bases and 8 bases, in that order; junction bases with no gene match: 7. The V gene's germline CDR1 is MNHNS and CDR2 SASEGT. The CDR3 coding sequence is TGTGCCAGCAGAAAAACAGGGGGCGAGGGCTACACCTTC. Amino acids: CASRKTGGEGYTF.

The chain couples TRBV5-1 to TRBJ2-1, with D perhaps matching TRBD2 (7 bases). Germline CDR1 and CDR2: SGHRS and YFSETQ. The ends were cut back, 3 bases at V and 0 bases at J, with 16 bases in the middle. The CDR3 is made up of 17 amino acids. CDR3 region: CASSSRGLRTSYNEQFF. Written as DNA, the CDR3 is TGCGCCAGCAGCTCCAGGGGACTAAGGACCTCCTACAATGAGCAGTTCTTC.

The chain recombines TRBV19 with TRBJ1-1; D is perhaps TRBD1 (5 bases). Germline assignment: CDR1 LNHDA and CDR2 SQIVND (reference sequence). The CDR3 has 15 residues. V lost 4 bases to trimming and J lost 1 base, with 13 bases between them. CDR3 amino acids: CASSTPDTTNTEAFF. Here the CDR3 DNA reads TGTGCCAGTAGTACTCCGGACACAACGAACACTGAAGCTTTCTTT.

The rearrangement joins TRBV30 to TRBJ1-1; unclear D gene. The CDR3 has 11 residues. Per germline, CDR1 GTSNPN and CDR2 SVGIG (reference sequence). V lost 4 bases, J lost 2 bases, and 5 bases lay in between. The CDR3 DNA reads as TGTGCCTGGAATCAAAACACTGAAGCTTTCTTT. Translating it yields CAWNQNTEAFF. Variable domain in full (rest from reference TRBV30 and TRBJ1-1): SQTIHQWPATLVQPVGSPLSLECTVEGTSNPNLYWYRQAAGRGLQLLFYSVGIGQISSEVPQNLSASRPQDRQFILSSKKLLLSDSGFYLCAWNQNTEAFFGQGTRLTVV.

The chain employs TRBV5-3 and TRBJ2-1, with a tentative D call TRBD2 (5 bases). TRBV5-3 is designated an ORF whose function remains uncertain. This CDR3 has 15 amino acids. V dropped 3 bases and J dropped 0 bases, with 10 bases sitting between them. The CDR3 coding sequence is TGTGCCAGAAGCTGCCGGGGATCCTCCTACAATGAGCAGTTCTTC. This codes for CARSCRGSSYNEQFF.